The source of this T cell receptor (beta chain) is a study of T-cell reconstitution after alpha-beta-depleted transplantation in children. The library targeted TCRbeta and was prepared with unique molecular identifiers. One entry per CDR3 protein, called by TCRdb with MiXCR from the PCR reads. The sample has roughly 170,000 distinct CDR3 sequences, more than 6.5% seen once. Ten or more counts support this clonotype. Trimming removed 3 bases from V and 7 bases from J; junction bases left unmatched: 3. CDR3 size: 14 residues. The TCR was taken from a human donor who donated a stem cell graft to a child with Wiskott-Aldrich syndrome. The genes are TRBV12-3 or TRBV12-4 and TRBJ1-6; 7 bases are a match to TRBD1. Sequenced here: PBMCs from the stem cell graft donor, sampled from the stem cell graft. Here the CDR3 DNA reads TGTGCCAGCAGTTTTATACAGGGGAATTCACCCCTCCACTTT. This encodes CASSFIQGNSPLHF.